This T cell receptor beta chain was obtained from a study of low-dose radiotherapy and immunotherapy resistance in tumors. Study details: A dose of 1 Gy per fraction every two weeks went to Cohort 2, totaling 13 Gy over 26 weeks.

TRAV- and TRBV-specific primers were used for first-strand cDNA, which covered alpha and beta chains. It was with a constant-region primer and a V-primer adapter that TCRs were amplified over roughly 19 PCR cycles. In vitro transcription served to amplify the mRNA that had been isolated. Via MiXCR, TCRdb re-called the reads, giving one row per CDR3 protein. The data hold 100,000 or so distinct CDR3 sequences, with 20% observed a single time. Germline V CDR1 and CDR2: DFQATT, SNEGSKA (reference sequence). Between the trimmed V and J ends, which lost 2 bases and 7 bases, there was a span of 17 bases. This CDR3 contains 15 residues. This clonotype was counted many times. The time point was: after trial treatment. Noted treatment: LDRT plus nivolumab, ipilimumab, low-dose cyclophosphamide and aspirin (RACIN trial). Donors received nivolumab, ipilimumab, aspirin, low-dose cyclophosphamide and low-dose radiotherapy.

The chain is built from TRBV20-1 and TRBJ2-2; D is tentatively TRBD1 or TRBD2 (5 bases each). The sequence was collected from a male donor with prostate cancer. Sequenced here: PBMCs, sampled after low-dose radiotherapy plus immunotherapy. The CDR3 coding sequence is TGCAGTGCTAGACGGTCAGGGAGAACGGGCGGGGAGCTGTTTTTT. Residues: CSARRSGRTGGELFF.